This T cell receptor (beta chain) came from a study of identical twins. TCRdb itself ran the 5' RACE reads through MiXCR, one entry per CDR3 protein. The profile covers approximately 670,000 distinct CDR3 sequences, with less than 7% appearing a single time and approximately 2% taken by the ten largest. CDR1 is SGHRS and CDR2 is YFSETQ in the germline V gene. There are 15 residues in the CDR3. Trimming removed 3 bases from V and 7 bases from J; junction bases left unmatched: 7. This TCR was sampled from a man aged 18-30 years in good health. Sequenced material: naive T cells sorted from blood. The rearrangement joins TRBV5-1 to TRBJ2-1; 10 bases align to TRBD1. In DNA form, the CDR3 reads TGCGCCAGCAGCTGGGGACAGGGGAAGAGAAATGAGCAGTTCTTC. Protein product: CASSWGQGKRNEQFF.